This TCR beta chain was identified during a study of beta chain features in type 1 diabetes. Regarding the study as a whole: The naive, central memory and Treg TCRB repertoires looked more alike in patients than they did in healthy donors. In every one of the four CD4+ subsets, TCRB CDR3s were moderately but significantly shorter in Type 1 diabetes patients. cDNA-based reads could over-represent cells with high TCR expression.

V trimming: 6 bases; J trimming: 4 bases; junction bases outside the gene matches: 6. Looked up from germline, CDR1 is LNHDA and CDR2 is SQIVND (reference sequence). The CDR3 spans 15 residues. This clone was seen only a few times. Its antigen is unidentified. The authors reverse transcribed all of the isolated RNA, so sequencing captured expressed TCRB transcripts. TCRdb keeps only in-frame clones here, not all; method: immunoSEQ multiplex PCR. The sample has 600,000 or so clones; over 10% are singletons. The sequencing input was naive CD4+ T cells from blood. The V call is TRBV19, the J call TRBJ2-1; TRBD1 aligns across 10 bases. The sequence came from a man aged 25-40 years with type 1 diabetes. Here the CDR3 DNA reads TGTGCCAGTAGAGAGGACAGGGGGGAATACAATGAGCAGTTCTTC. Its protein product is CASREDRGEYNEQFF.